Detailed here is one T cell receptor beta chain. This clone's antigen is unknown. No base quality information exists; no much larger clone differs at one position. This sample was taken from a study of cytomegalovirus exposure and HLA in healthy donors (dated by TCRdb to about 2017). Study-wide context: An earlier analysis of around 600 of the donors reported 250 to 300 Gb of sequence data and 120 million or so unique TCR beta sequences from 190 million or so T cells. The study was designed to test whether signatures of past pathogen exposure could be identified by cataloging public T cell receptors. An earlier analysis of approximately 640 of the donors applied high-throughput TCR beta sequencing to assess whether each TCR beta V gene segment acted as functional or pseudogenic. Donor age, sex, ethnicity and CMV serostatus were compiled alongside the repertoire data. A later genetic analysis used genome-wide SNP genotypes for about three fifths of the 666 donors, treating that subset as a discovery cohort. Typing coverage differed by locus: A, B, C, DRB1 and DQB1 were typed in roughly 620-630 donors, DQA1 in about 500, DPA1 in 600 to 610, and DPB1 in roughly 450. To predict cytomegalovirus infection status, the study brought together high-throughput TCR immunosequencing, statistical association of individual TCRs with disease status, and machine learning. An early release that covered more than 550 HLA-typed donors contained 300 to 350 gigabases of sequencing data and tens of millions of unique TCR sequences. A later analysis re-analyzed previously published TCR beta repertoires from hundreds of donors and added high-resolution HLA genotyping to study TCR occurrence patterns. HLA typing included class I and class II loci at four-digit resolution. Across around 400 genotyped donors of the cohort, an average of approximately 240,000 unique TCR beta nucleotide sequences per donor were sequenced, and approximately 17% of those sequences were non-productive. Using immunosequencing, the study profiled T cell repertoires from around 670 subjects and related those repertoires to cytomegalovirus serostatus. Of the roughly 400 genotyped donors, approximately 83% fell in the genetic ancestry cluster associated with self-reported Caucasian donors. About five DR-DQ haplotypes were treated as single units for association and clustering because of strong linkage in the cohort. In addition to the first cohort of approximately 650 subjects, a separate validation cohort of approximately 120 different subjects was used. All discovery cohort repertoires had been generated using a single sequencing platform. The later analysis used no new phenotypic data to find candidate immune exposures, relying instead on TCR beta sequences and their occurrence across donors.

The germline V gene supplies CDR1 LGHNA and CDR2 YNFKEQ. The CDR3, from cysteine to phenylalanine, totals 21 residues. Only the CDR3 part of the read is kept: 63 bases, read in frame from the first base. Clipping removes 4 bases from V and 0 bases from J, with 16 as the unmatched junction base count. The cohort comprised 670 or so healthy bone marrow donors. At the time of sampling, every cohort member was nominally healthy, though immune exposures that went unrecorded were likely present. The donor was CMV seronegative and belonged to the group of 352 seronegative cohort members. Every donor gave a peripheral blood sample, and the peripheral blood mononuclear cells from that sample were used for TCR beta sequencing. Genomic DNA was extracted from the blood cell samples with the Qiagen DNeasy Blood Extraction Kit. The library came from the immunoSEQ multiplex PCR assay. For the multiplex PCR, a mixture combining 60 forward primers for TCR Vbeta segments and 13 reverse primers for TCR Jbeta segments was used. The CDR3 region of rearranged TCR beta genes was amplified from genomic DNA with a multiplex PCR assay. The Illumina HiSeq System was used to sequence the amplified TCR beta libraries as 87-base-pair reads. The original pipeline was this. A later analysis counted tens of millions of unique TCR beta chains across the 550 to 750 repertoires, and some 11 million of these chains were shared by at least two donors. A nearest-neighbor algorithm error-corrected the raw reads and collapsed the reads into unique sequences, merging closely related sequences to remove PCR and sequencing errors. Alignment of CDR3 sequences to IMGT reference sequences was used to assign V, D and J gene segments. Each retained sequence needed at least a six-nucleotide match to both a V gene segment and a J gene segment. A rearrangement counted as productive if the CDR3 had no stop codons and remained in frame with V and J, and every other rearrangement counted as non-productive. CDR3 was defined according to IMGT convention as the region running from the second conserved V-encoded cysteine to the conserved J-encoded phenylalanine. The earlier analysis of about 530 of the donors excluded any sequence lacking an unambiguous match to a single V gene segment. An earlier analysis of 500 to 600 of the donors classified V segments as functional when productive rearrangements were above 56.7% and as segregating when the standard deviation between donors was above 5%. A statistical classification framework was developed to diagnose cytomegalovirus status using the catalog of TCR beta chain sequences. A later analysis assigned V and J genes by comparing TCR nucleotide sequences with IMGT/GENE-DB human TR gene sequences. Using the TCRdist pipeline, a later analysis assigned CDR3 sequences along with most-parsimonious VDJ recombination scenarios. In a later analysis, each TCR beta chain was defined by its CDR3 amino acid sequence together with its V-gene family, and reads lacking a unique V-gene family were excluded. As a way to deal with suspected cross-contamination and a sequencing artifact, a later analysis dropped 450 to 600 nucleotide sequences that were highly shared and had low generation probability. In a later analysis, a clonal expansion index was calculated for each public chain from normalized within-repertoire ranks of inferred template counts. Generation probabilities in a later analysis came from a VDJ recombination model fitted to out-of-frame rearrangements, and those results were checked against IGoR. In a later analysis, hypergeometric tests were used to score TCR-TCR, TCR-HLA and TCR-CMV co-occurrence, with a repertoire-size bias correction applied to TCR pairs. False discovery rates were estimated in a later analysis by permuting HLA or CMV assignments 20 times. A later analysis grouped co-occurring TCRs with DBSCAN, adding TCRdist sequence similarity when clustering within HLA-allele-positive subsets. For co-occurrence clustering, repertoires with fewer than 30,000 or more than 120,000 public chains were excluded, along with five or six repertoires with anomalous nucleotide sharing. TCRdb took over this immuneACCESS table, retaining in-frame rearrangements with V and J assigned. Such tables are incomplete; in checked studies, under half of the missing clones stem from an unresolved V gene, and the remainder is unexplained. Clone size and V and J calls were adopted from that table, with D and trimming inferred from the DNA. Present in this sample are around 150,000 clones, 65% to 80% of which were seen just once. The ten largest clonotypes hold approximately 2% of the sample.

The investigation overall reported the following: In this cohort, only TCR beta chains were sequenced, and detectable features were limited by the absence of alpha or paired-chain data. A further reported finding was that TCR beta sequences accurately predicted the HLA-A and HLA-B alleles for most subjects in the first cohort. Immune exposure information for the cohort was limited to CMV serostatus. Most TCR sequences were observed very rarely across donors, whereas some public TCRs were present in many individuals. Most CMV-associated TCR beta chains appeared to be HLA-restricted in a later analysis, and the HLA associations seemed to be driven largely by CMV exposure. A later genetic analysis associated a missense DCLRE1C variant with V-gene and J-gene trimming of TCR beta chains, and an independent cohort replicated the association. In an earlier analysis of over 550 of the donors, most TCR beta V segments were observed in productive rearrangements about 87% or about 30% of the time, broadly matching IMGT annotations. Roughly uniform sequencing depth across donors was assumed in presence/absence analyses, although this assumption may not hold. Three of the identified cytomegalovirus-associated TCR beta chains were confirmed in vitro to be specific for cytomegalovirus antigens. A later genetic analysis reported fewer N-insertions in productive TCRs among donors in an Asian-associated ancestry cluster than the roughly 700-donor mean. Strong co-occurrence of HLA alleles, especially DR and DQ, made assigning TCR associations to individual alleles difficult. The authors suggested that the approach could potentially be generalized to other disease states and immunological phenotypes. In a later analysis, HLA-associated TCR beta chains were found to be more clonally expanded and to have lower generation probabilities than equally common non-associated chains. Correlated functional status among segregating V segments might be attributable to linkage disequilibrium, but an unknown experimental factor could not be ruled out. Some IMGT-functional V segments, including TRBV6-2 and TRBV6-3, could not be told apart with the 87-base-pair reads, so those segments were excluded. A later analysis found that TCR association rates varied across HLA loci, with DRB1 alleles showing the most associated TCRs and HLA-C alleles the fewest. The earlier analysis of approximately 560 of the donors excluded over 15 rarely observed V segments, including chromosome 9 orphons, because counts were too low. At a false discovery rate of 0.05, a later analysis linked fewer than 20,000 TCR beta sequences to specific HLA alleles. Because some donors lacked HLA typing at each locus, the association tests relied only on the typed subset. The sequencing pipeline was judged likely to have produced a cluster of highly shared sequence variants as a technical artifact. In both the original and validation cohorts, the classifier was reported to diagnose cytomegalovirus status with high specificity and sensitivity. A later analysis reported that several top co-occurrence clusters appeared linked to parvovirus B19, influenza, CMV and Epstein-Barr virus. The study gave a list of under 200 TCR beta chains associated with cytomegalovirus.

The TCR comes from a female donor in good health and CMV-seronegative. The V gene is TRBV4-2 and the J gene is TRBJ2-1, and 12 junction bases match TRBD2. The sample consisted of PBMCs. The CDR3 amino acid sequence is: CASSPGPLAGGTLSSYNEQFF. The base sequence is TGTGCCAGCAGCCCTGGCCCCCTAGCGGGGGGGACTTTAAGCTCCTACAATGAGCAGTTCTTC.